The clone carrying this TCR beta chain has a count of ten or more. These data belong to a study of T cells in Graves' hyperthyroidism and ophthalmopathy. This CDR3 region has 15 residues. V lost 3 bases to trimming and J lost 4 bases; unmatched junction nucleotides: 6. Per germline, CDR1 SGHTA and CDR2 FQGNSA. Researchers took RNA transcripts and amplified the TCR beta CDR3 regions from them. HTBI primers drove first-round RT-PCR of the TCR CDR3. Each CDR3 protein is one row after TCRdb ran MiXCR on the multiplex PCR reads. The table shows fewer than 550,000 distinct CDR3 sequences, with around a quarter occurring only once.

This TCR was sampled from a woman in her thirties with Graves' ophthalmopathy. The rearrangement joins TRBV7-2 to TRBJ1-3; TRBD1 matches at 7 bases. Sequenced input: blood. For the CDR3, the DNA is TGTGCCAGCAGCTTTGCTTCGGGACAGGGAAACACCATATATTTT. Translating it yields CASSFASGQGNTIYF.